Presented here are 22 T cell receptor beta chains from one specimen sequenced in a study of T cell clonotyping in hematopoietic cell transplantation (dated by TCRdb to the early 2020s). The intended sense of this specimen's time point label: recipient sample about 28 days before transplant, after cytoreduction. Library creation used the immunoSEQ multiplex PCR assay. The table comes from immuneACCESS by way of TCRdb, which keeps in-frame sequences with V and J called. Part of the clones is missing from these tables; in studies checked, under half for an unresolved V gene and the rest for unknown reasons. Across this sample there are 13,000 or so clones, with over 70% seen only once. Together, the top ten hold approximately 15% of the sample. This material consisted of peripheral blood mononuclear cells, taken before stem cell transplant. The origin of the receptors is a man in his sixties with acute myeloid leukemia. Some clones in this sample may be carry-over from other donors' samples.

J is TRBJ1-1 and V is TRBV7-8; D is possibly TRBD1 (5 bases). Deletions cut 8 bases from V and 6 bases from J, with 16 bases between. This CDR3 is built from 13 residues. Germline CDR1 SGHVS, CDR2 FQNEAQ. The CDR3 nucleotides are TGTGCCAGCGGCGGGGCAGGGCGACCTGAAGCTTTCTTT. Residues: CASGGAGRPEAFF.

The chain recombines TRBV6-1 with TRBJ1-5; D is unresolved. The CDR3 sequence is 13 residues long. The germline V gene has CDR1 MNHNS and CDR2 SASEGT. V lost 3 bases and J 4 bases, leaving 7 bases between the germline ends. CDR3 bases: TGTGCCAGCAGTGATTTGGAGAATCAGCCCCAGCATTTT. This gives the protein CASSDLENQPQHF.

This clone was observed once. The gene calls are TRBV5-1 and TRBJ2-7; 11 nucleotides align to TRBD2. The CDR3 is 18 amino acids. The junction had 8 bases not matched to a gene; V was cut back by 0 bases and J by 0 bases. Germline CDR1 SGHRS, CDR2 YFSETQ. The CDR3 protein is CASSLETSGARSSYEQYF. CDR3 DNA sequence: TGCGCCAGCAGCTTGGAGACTAGCGGGGCCAGGAGCTCCTACGAGCAGTACTTC. Full variable domain (remainder filled in from reference TRBV5-1 and TRBJ2-7): KAGVTQTPRYLIKTRGQQVTLSCSPISGHRSVSWYQQTPGQGLQFLFEYFSETQRNKGNFPGRFSGRQFSNSRSEMNVSTLELGDSALYLCASSLETSGARSSYEQYFGPGTRLTVT.

J is TRBJ2-7 and V is TRBV6-1, with a possible D match to TRBD2 (6 bases). With 5 bases removed from V and 4 bases from J, the gap between germline ends came to 15 bases. CDR1 is MNHNS and CDR2 is SASEGT in the germline V gene. The CDR3 is made up of 14 amino acids. CDR3 protein: CASSPSVSGYEQYF. As DNA, the CDR3 is TGTGCCAGCAGTCCCTCCGTAAGCGGGTACGAGCAGTACTTC.

V gene TRBV14 combines with J gene TRBJ1-1; D gene unclear. Trimming took 5 bases from V and 0 from J, leaving 10 bases between them. In germline, CDR1 is SGHDN, CDR2 FVKESK. This CDR3 is 14 amino acids long. The CDR3 DNA sequence: TGTGCCAGCAGCTACCGGGTGATGAACACTGAAGCTTTCTTT. As protein: CASSYRVMNTEAFF.

J is TRBJ1-2 and V is TRBV6-5, with a possible D match to TRBD1 (5 bases). With 2 bases removed from V and 2 bases from J, the gap between germline ends came to 6 bases. CDR3 length: 13 amino acids. Per the germline V gene, CDR1 is MNHEY and CDR2 is SVGAGI. This CDR3 is CASSYDRNYGYTF. The CDR3 DNA reads TGTGCCAGCAGTTACGACAGAAACTATGGCTACACCTTC.

The chain carries TRBV19 and TRBJ2-7; 11 bases match TRBD1. This CDR3 region has 16 residues. J gave up 3 bases and V 4 bases, and 8 bases lay outside the gene matches. The germline V gene has CDR1 LNHDA and CDR2 SQIVND (reference sequence). DNA of the CDR3: TGTGCCAGTAGTACCAATACCGGGACAGGGGGCTACGAGCAGTACTTC. Protein product: CASSTNTGTGGYEQYF.

V gene TRBV25-1 combines with J gene TRBJ1-3, with 7 bases aligning to TRBD1. Germline V lookup: CDR1 MGHDK, CDR2 SYGVNS. With V trimmed by 2 bases and J by 4 bases, 8 bases remained unmatched. The CDR3 runs 16 residues. Here the CDR3 reads CASSEPTGNWGNTIYF. The CDR3 DNA reads TGTGCCAGCAGTGAACCGACAGGGAATTGGGGAAACACCATATATTTT.

The chain is built from TRBV30 and TRBJ1-5, with TRBD1 identical over 8 bases. Per the germline V gene, CDR1 is GTSNPN and CDR2 is SVGIG (reference sequence). CDR3 length equals 15 residues. Trimming at V came to 7 bases and at J to 6 bases, leaving 14 bases not matched to a gene. The CDR3 nucleotides are TGTGCCTTCTCATACCAGGGGGCAGAGTCTCAGCCCCAGCATTTT. Translation gives CAFSYQGAESQPQHF. The whole variable domain, remainder taken from reference TRBV30 and TRBJ1-5, is SQTIHQWPATLVQPVGSPLSLECTVEGTSNPNLYWYRQAAGRGLQLLFYSVGIGQISSEVPQNLSASRPQDRQFILSSKKLLLSDSGFYLCAFSYQGAESQPQHFGDGTRLSIL.

This rearrangement joins TRBV19 to TRBJ2-3, with TRBD2 matching 8 bases. From germline, CDR1 is LNHDA and CDR2 SQIVND (reference sequence). This CDR3 spans 13 amino acids. V dropped 9 bases and J dropped 0; count of bases not matched to a gene: 2. The CDR3 region has the DNA TGTGCCAGCTCGGGGGGGAGCACAGATACGCAGTATTTT. It encodes CASSGGSTDTQYF.

The rearrangement links TRBV2 to TRBJ1-5; 7 positions agree with TRBD1. The CDR3 runs to 16 residues. V was clipped by 4 bases and J by 0 bases; unmatched bases: 6. Germline V gene sequence: CDR1 SNHLY, CDR2 FYNNEI. CDR3 DNA sequence: TGTGCCAGCAGTGGGACAGGCGACTATAGCAATCAGCCCCAGCATTTT. Translated: CASSGTGDYSNQPQHF.

The chain recombines TRBV9 with TRBJ2-1, with D maybe TRBD1 (6 bases). With 0 bases removed from V and 7 bases from J, the gap between germline ends came to 14 bases. The V gene's germline CDR1 is SGDLS and CDR2 YYNGEE. The CDR3 runs to 15 residues. CDR3 DNA: TGTGCCAGCAGCGTAGGGTTCCAGGGGAGTAATGAGCAGTTCTTC. It yields the protein CASSVGFQGSNEQFF.

The chain has TRBV6-1 and TRBJ2-6, with 7 bases fitting TRBD1. V lost 5 bases and J lost 4; bases outside the gene matches: 5. The germline V gene has CDR1 MNHNS and CDR2 SASEGT. CDR3 length equals 15 residues. The CDR3 DNA follows: TGTGCCAGCAGTCCGACAGGGTCCGGGGCCAACGTCCTGACTTTC. Protein product: CASSPTGSGANVLTF.

The chain carries TRBV5-6 and TRBJ1-1; D gene ambiguous. Trimming stripped 9 bases from V and 1 base from J, with 10 bases between. Germline V gene sequence: CDR1 SGHDT, CDR2 YYEEEE. The CDR3 consists of 12 residues. In DNA form, the CDR3 reads TGTGCCACCAGTGGGGAGAACACTGAAGCTTTCTTT. Its protein is CATSGENTEAFF.

J is TRBJ1-1 and V is TRBV15; D call uncertain. The germline V gene encodes CDR1 LNHNV and CDR2 YYDKDF (reference sequence). There are 12 residues in the CDR3. V was pared by 6 bases and J by 1 base, with 6 bases between. CDR3 coding DNA: TGTGCCACCAGGGCAAGGAACACTGAAGCTTTCTTT. This translates into CATRARNTEAFF.

This clone was counted between two and nine times. The rearrangement joins TRBV6-5 to TRBJ2-6, with D perhaps given as TRBD1 or TRBD2 (5 bases each). This CDR3 contains 15 residues. V gave up 5 bases and J gave up 0 bases, with 8 bases separating them. In germline, CDR1 is MNHEY, CDR2 SVGAGI. The DNA for the CDR3 is TGTGCCAGCAGTCCAGGGAGCTCTGGGGCCAACGTCCTGACTTTC. Translating it yields CASSPGSSGANVLTF.

This chain links TRBV5-7 with TRBJ1-2; D gene unclear. TRBV5-7 belongs to the ORF category, with a function that is uncertain. V lost 0 bases and J 3 bases, leaving 15 bases between the germline ends. The CDR3 has 16 residues. The CDR3 loop is CASSLEEKSVDYGYTF. The CDR3, as DNA: TGTGCCAGCAGCTTGGAGGAGAAATCAGTCGACTATGGCTACACCTTC.

This clone showed up just once. The chain recombines TRBV19 with TRBJ2-7; no clear D. The CDR3 extends over 13 amino acids. Germline CDR1 reads LNHDA; CDR2 reads SQIVND (reference sequence). V lost 8 bases to trimming and J lost 2 bases, with 13 bases between them. In nucleotides, the CDR3 is TGTGCCAGTCCGCGGATGCAGGCCTACGAGCAGTACTTC. Protein: CASPRMQAYEQYF.

The V and J genes are TRBV2 and TRBJ1-1, with TRBD1 matching 8 bases. Germline V gives CDR1 SNHLY, CDR2 FYNNEI. The CDR3 sequence is 14 residues long. The trim removed 5 bases at V and 5 bases at J, leaving 7 bases unmatched. CDR3 nucleotides: TGTGCCAGCAGTCAAGAACAGGGGGGGACTGAAGCTTTCTTT. Translated, it gives CASSQEQGGTEAFF.

V and J are TRBV6-1 and TRBJ1-3; D unclear. The CDR3 loop spans 13 amino acids. Trimming pared 8 bases from V and 7 bases from J, leaving 15 bases between. Germline assignment: CDR1 MNHNS and CDR2 SASEGT. CDR3 amino acids: CASPSGRDNTIYF. The CDR3 DNA reads as TGTGCCAGCCCCTCGGGCCGCGATAACACCATATATTTT.

The CDR3 nucleotides are TGTGCCTGGAGTGCGAACAGGGAGCAGCCCCAGCATTTT. Its protein product is CAWSANREQPQHF. The chain uses TRBV30 and TRBJ1-5; maybe TRBD1 (6 bases). The CDR3 extends over 13 amino acids. V was pared by 1 base and J by 7 bases, with 11 bases between. Germline loops: CDR1 GTSNPN, CDR2 SVGIG (reference sequence).

The chain employs TRBV20-1 and TRBJ2-5; D remains ambiguous. Germline CDR1 reads DFQATT; CDR2 reads SNEGSKA (reference sequence). V lost 5 bases, J lost 5 bases, and 9 bases lay in between. CDR3 size: 11 residues. DNA for the CDR3: TGCAGTGCTGGCCCTTGGGAGACCCAGTACTTC. It yields the protein CSAGPWETQYF.